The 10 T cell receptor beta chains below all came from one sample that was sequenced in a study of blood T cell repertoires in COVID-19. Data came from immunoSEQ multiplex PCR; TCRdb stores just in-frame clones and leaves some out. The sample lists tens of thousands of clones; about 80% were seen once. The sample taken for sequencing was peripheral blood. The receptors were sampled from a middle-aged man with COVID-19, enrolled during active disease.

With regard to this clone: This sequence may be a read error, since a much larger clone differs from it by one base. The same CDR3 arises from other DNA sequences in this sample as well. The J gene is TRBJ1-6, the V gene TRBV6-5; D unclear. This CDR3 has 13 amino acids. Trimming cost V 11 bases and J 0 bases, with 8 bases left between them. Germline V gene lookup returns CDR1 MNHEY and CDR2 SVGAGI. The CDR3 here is CACLSSYNSPLHF. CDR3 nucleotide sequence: TGTGCCTGTCTTAGCTCCTATAATTCACCCCTCCACTTT.

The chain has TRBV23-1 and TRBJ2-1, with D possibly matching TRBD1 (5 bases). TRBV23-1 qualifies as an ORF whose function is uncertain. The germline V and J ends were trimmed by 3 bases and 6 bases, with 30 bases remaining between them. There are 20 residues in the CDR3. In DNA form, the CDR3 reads TGCGCCAGCAGTCACGCCCGGGCGGCAGGGCTAAGAAAAATCCCCAATGAGCAGTTCTTC. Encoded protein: CASSHARAAGLRKIPNEQFF.

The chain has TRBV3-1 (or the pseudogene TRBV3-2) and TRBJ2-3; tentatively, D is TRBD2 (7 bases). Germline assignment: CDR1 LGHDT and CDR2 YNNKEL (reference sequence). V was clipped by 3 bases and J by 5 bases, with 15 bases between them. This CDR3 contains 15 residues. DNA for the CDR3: TGTGCCAGCAGCCATAGGGGGAGGGGAGTAGATACGCAGTATTTT. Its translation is CASSHRGRGVDTQYF.

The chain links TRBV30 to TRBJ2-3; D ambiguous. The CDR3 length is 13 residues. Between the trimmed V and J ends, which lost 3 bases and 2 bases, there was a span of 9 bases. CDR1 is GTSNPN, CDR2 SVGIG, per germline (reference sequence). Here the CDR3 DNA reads TGTGCCTGGAGCCGTAATCCCACAGATACGCAGTATTTT. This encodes CAWSRNPTDTQYF.

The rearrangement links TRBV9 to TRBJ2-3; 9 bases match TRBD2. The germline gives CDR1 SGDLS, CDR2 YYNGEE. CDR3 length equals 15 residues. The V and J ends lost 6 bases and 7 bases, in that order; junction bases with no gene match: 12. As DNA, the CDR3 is TGTGCCAGCACCGGGAGCGGGAGGAGTTTAAATACGCAGTATTTT. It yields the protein CASTGSGRSLNTQYF.

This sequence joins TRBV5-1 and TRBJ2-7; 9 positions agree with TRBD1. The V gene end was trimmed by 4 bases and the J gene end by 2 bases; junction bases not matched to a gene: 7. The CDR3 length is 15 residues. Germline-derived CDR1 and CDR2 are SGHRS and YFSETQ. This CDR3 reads CASSRDRASTYEQYF. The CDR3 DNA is TGCGCCAGCAGCCGGGACAGGGCGTCGACCTACGAGCAGTACTTC.

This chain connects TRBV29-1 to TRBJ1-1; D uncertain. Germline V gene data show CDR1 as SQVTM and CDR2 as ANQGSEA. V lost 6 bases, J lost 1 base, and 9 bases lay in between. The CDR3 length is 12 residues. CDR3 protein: CSVSSGNTEAFF. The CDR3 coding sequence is TGCAGCGTCAGTAGCGGGAACACTGAAGCTTTCTTT.

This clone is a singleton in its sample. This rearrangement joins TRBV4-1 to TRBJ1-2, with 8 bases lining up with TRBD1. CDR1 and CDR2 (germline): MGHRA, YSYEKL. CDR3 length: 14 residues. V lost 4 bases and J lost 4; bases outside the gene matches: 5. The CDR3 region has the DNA TGCGCCAGCAGCCCACCGGGACAGGTCTATGGCTACACCTTC. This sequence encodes CASSPPGQVYGYTF.

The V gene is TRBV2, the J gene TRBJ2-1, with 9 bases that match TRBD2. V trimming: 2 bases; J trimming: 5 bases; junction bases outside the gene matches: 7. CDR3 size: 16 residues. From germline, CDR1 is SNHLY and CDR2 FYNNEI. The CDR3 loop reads CASSEWSGRTNNEQFF. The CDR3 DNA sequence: TGTGCCAGCAGTGAATGGAGCGGGAGGACTAACAATGAGCAGTTCTTC.

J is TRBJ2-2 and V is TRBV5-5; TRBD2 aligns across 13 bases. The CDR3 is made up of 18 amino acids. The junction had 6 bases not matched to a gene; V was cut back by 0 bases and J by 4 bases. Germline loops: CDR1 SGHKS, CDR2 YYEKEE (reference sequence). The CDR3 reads CASSLETSGRGVTGELFF. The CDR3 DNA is TGTGCCAGCAGCTTGGAAACTAGCGGGAGGGGGGTCACCGGGGAGCTGTTTTTT. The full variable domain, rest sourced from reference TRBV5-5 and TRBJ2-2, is DAGVTQSPTHLIKTRGQQVTLRCSPISGHKSVSWYQQVLGQGPQFIFQYYEKEERGRGNFPDRFSARQFPNYSSELNVNALLLGDSALYLCASSLETSGRGVTGELFFGEGSRLTVL.